This T cell receptor beta chain stems from a study of cytomegalovirus exposure and HLA in healthy donors. Study results and limitations: As a later analysis showed, a missense DCLRE1C variant was linked to trimming of TCR beta V- and J-genes.

Note on this clone: Antigen specificity is unknown.

Amplification used 60 Vbeta primers and 13 Jbeta primers. Here immunoSEQ multiplex PCR was the method, and the copy in TCRdb shows in-frame clones only, minus some. The data hold under 250,000 clones, with over 75% observed a single time. The CDR3 is made up of 18 amino acids. Looked up from germline, CDR1 is SGHRS and CDR2 is YFSETQ. J lost 0 bases, V lost 0 bases, and 2 bases had no gene match. Specimen: PBMCs. The chain links TRBV5-1 to TRBJ2-2, with 13 nucleotides matching TRBD2. The clonotype was recovered from a woman between 50 and 59 years old in good health and CMV-seropositive. The CDR3 DNA sequence: TGCGCCAGCAGCTTGGAGACTAGCGGGGGGCCGAACACCGGGGAGCTGTTTTTT. It yields the protein CASSLETSGGPNTGELFF.